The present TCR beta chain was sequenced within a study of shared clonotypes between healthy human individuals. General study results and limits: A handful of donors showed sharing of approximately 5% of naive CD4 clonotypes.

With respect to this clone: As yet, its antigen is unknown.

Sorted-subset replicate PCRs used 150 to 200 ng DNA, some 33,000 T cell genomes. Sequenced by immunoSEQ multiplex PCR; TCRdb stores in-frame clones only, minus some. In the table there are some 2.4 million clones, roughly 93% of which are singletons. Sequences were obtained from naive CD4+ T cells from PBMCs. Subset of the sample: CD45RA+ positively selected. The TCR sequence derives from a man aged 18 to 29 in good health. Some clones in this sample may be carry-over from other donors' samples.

In nucleotides, the CDR3 is TGTGCCAGCTCAACACGGGGGACTAACCCAGATACGCAGTATTTT. Translated: CASSTRGTNPDTQYF. The J gene is TRBJ2-3, the V gene TRBV18; 7 nucleotides line up with TRBD2. Trimming removed 5 bases from V and 4 bases from J; junction bases left unmatched: 9. The length of the CDR3 is 15 residues. Looked up from germline, CDR1 is KGHSH and CDR2 is LQKENI.